One sample yielded the 21 T cell receptor beta chains listed below, sequenced in a study of OX40 agonist ivuxolimab in advanced cancers. Method: immunoSEQ multiplex PCR; TCRdb's copy keeps in-frame clones and lacks some. The table includes about 81,000 clones, around 93% detected once. The sample consisted of CD4+ or CD8+ T cells sorted from blood, taken in a trial of the OX40 agonist ivuxolimab. All receptors derive from an adult with an advanced solid tumor such as melanoma, head and neck, liver or kidney cancer.

This clone was detected once. The V and J genes are TRBV7-6 and TRBJ2-7; D remains ambiguous. The CDR3 length is 18 residues. CDR1 and CDR2 from the germline V gene are SGHVS and FNYEAQ. V dropped 1 base and J dropped 0 bases, with 19 bases sitting between them. The CDR3 DNA follows: TGTGCCAGCAGCTTAGGGGCTACGATTGGCGGTTACTCCTACGAGCAGTACTTC. This encodes CASSLGATIGGYSYEQYF.

V is TRBV27 and J is TRBJ1-5; no clear D. Germline V gives CDR1 MNHEY, CDR2 SMNVEV (reference sequence). The length of the CDR3 is 15 residues. Trimming removed 4 bases at V and 2 bases at J, with 12 bases between. CDR3 amino acids: CASSYSGDGNQPQHF. CDR3 bases: TGTGCCAGCAGTTATTCTGGGGATGGCAATCAGCCCCAGCATTTT.

V gene TRBV7-6 combines with J gene TRBJ2-3, with D possibly being TRBD1 or TRBD2 (5 bases each). V gave up 0 bases and J gave up 2 bases, with 12 bases separating them. In germline, CDR1 is SGHVS, CDR2 FNYEAQ. The CDR3 length is 16 residues. CDR3 nucleotide sequence: TGTGCCAGCAGCTTAGCTCGGGGCGGACCCACAGATACGCAGTATTTT. Translating gives CASSLARGGPTDTQYF.

The rearrangement uses TRBV7-2 and TRBJ1-5; TRBD1 matches at 10 bases. J gave up 4 bases and V 1 base, and 10 bases lay outside the gene matches. There are 18 residues in the CDR3. Germline loops: CDR1 SGHTA, CDR2 FQGNSA. The DNA of the CDR3 is TGTGCCAGCAGCTTAGATGGGGACAGGGGTATTTGGAATCAGCCCCAGCATTTT. Protein product: CASSLDGDRGIWNQPQHF.

As DNA, the CDR3 is TGTGCCAGCAGCTTACCCCCGGGAGGGTACAATGAGCAGTTCTTC. Translating it yields CASSLPPGGYNEQFF. This sequence joins TRBV7-8 and TRBJ2-1; 8 nucleotides agree with TRBD2. The germline V gene has CDR1 SGHVS and CDR2 FQNEAQ. V was clipped by 2 bases and J by 4 bases; unmatched bases: 4. The CDR3 has 15 residues. Filled out from reference TRBV7-8 and TRBJ2-1, the complete variable domain reads GAGVSQSPRYKVAKRGQDVALRCDPISGHVSLFWYQQALGQGPEFLTYFQNEAQLDKSGLPSDRFFAERPEGSVSTLKIQRTQQEDSAVYLCASSLPPGGYNEQFFGPGTRLTVL.

The V and J genes are TRBV4-1 and TRBJ2-2; the D call may be TRBD1 or TRBD2 (5 bases each). Germline-derived CDR1 and CDR2 are MGHRA and YSYEKL. Trimming took 0 bases from V and 6 from J, leaving 8 bases between them. The CDR3 spans 14 residues. CDR3: CASSQERGAGELFF. The CDR3, as DNA: TGCGCCAGCAGCCAAGAAAGAGGGGCCGGGGAGCTGTTTTTT.

The V gene is TRBV4-2, the J gene TRBJ2-7; 8 bases match TRBD1. The CDR3 sequence is 14 residues long. Germline V gene sequence: CDR1 LGHNA, CDR2 YNFKEQ. The V segment lost 0 bases and the J segment 2 bases; nucleotides outside the gene matches: 0. CDR3 sequence reads: CASSQEQGAYEQYF. The CDR3 region has the DNA TGTGCCAGCAGCCAAGAACAGGGGGCCTACGAGCAGTACTTC.

The chain couples TRBV19 to TRBJ2-6; D is undetermined. Trimming left V 8 bases short and J 0 bases short, with 17 bases between. CDR1 is LNHDA, CDR2 SQIVND, per germline (reference sequence). This CDR3 contains 17 residues. The CDR3 loop is CASSPPVGFSGANVLTF. The CDR3 DNA follows: TGTGCCAGTTCCCCACCCGTCGGGTTCTCTGGGGCCAACGTCCTGACTTTC.

CDR3 loop: CASSPGRTMNTEAFF. The CDR3 region has the DNA TGTGCCAGCAGCCCAGGACGGACCATGAACACTGAAGCTTTCTTT. The V call is TRBV13, the J call TRBJ1-1, with no clear D. This CDR3 is built from 15 residues. Trimming stripped 5 bases from V and 0 bases from J, with 13 bases between. Looked up from germline, CDR1 is PRHDT and CDR2 is FYEKMQ (reference sequence).

The genes are TRBV6-5 and TRBJ1-1; no firm D call. The CDR3 length is 11 residues. Trimming cost V 0 bases and J 8 bases, with 4 bases left between them. CDR1 and CDR2 (germline): MNHEY, SVGAGI. CDR3 region: CASSYSHEAFF. CDR3 bases: TGTGCCAGCAGTTACTCGCACGAAGCTTTCTTT.

V gene TRBV13 combines with J gene TRBJ1-1, with unresolved D. Germline assignment: CDR1 PRHDT and CDR2 FYEKMQ (reference sequence). Trimming took off 4 bases at V and 0 bases at J, with 6 bases between the two ends. This CDR3 has 13 residues. CDR3 in amino acids: CASSSTLNTEAFF. The CDR3, as DNA: TGTGCCAGCAGCTCCACACTGAACACTGAAGCTTTCTTT.

The chain joins TRBV9 to TRBJ2-7; the match to TRBD2 covers 7 bases. The germline gives CDR1 SGDLS, CDR2 YYNGEE. With V trimmed by 0 bases and J by 0 bases, 3 bases remained unmatched. The CDR3 consists of 15 residues. Here the CDR3 reads CASSVGASGSYEQYF. Written as DNA, the CDR3 is TGTGCCAGCAGCGTAGGGGCTAGCGGCTCCTACGAGCAGTACTTC. The whole variable domain, remainder taken from reference TRBV9 and TRBJ2-7, is DSGVTQTPKHLITATGQRVTLRCSPRSGDLSVYWYQQSLDQGLQFLIQYYNGEERAKGNILERFSAQQFPDLHSELNLSSLELGDSALYFCASSVGASGSYEQYFGPGTRLTVT.

The chain employs TRBV7-8 and TRBJ1-5, with 8 bases fitting TRBD1. This CDR3 contains 16 residues. Germline V gene sequence: CDR1 SGHVS, CDR2 FQNEAQ. The ends lost 4 bases at V and 0 bases at J; junction bases unmatched: 5. The CDR3 DNA sequence: TGTGCCAGCAGCTGGGGGACAGGCGATAGCAATCAGCCCCAGCATTTT. This translates into CASSWGTGDSNQPQHF.

The gene calls are TRBV18 and TRBJ2-7, with TRBD2 matching over 8 bases. Trimming cost V 3 bases and J 0 bases; bases outside gene matches: 7. Germline V gene sequence: CDR1 KGHSH, CDR2 LQKENI. CDR3 length: 16 amino acids. The CDR3 DNA reads TGTGCCAGCTCACCGAACGGGAGGGAGGCCTCCTACGAGCAGTACTTC. Encoded protein: CASSPNGREASYEQYF. The complete variable domain, with remaining parts taken from reference TRBV18 and TRBJ2-7, reads NAGVMQNPRHLVRRRGQEARLRCSPMKGHSHVYWYRQLPEEGLKFMVYLQKENIIDESGMPKERFSAEFPKEGPSILRIQQVVRGDSAAYFCASSPNGREASYEQYFGPGTRLTVT.

This chain uses TRBV19 with TRBJ2-7; D ambiguous. Germline lookup yields CDR1 LNHDA and CDR2 SQIVND (reference sequence). CDR3 size: 11 residues. The V end was cut by 5 bases, the J end by 5 bases, with 7 bases between. The DNA for the CDR3 is TGTGCCAGTAGTGTTGGGAACGAGCAGTACTTC. It codes for CASSVGNEQYF. The variable domain in full, with the rest retrieved from reference TRBV19 and TRBJ2-7, is DGGITQSPKYLFRKEGQNVTLSCEQNLNHDAMYWYRQDPGQGLRLIYYSQIVNDFQKGDIAEGYSVSREKKESFPLTVTSAQKNPTAFYLCASSVGNEQYFGPGTRLTVT.

J is TRBJ2-7 and V is TRBV4-1, with 8 positions matching TRBD1. The CDR3 loop spans 16 amino acids. With V trimmed by 0 bases and J by 2 bases, 6 bases remained unmatched. CDR1 is MGHRA and CDR2 is YSYEKL in the germline V gene. CDR3 sequence (DNA): TGCGCCAGCAGCCAAGATCCGGCAGGGGGCGCCTACGAGCAGTACTTC. Translating gives CASSQDPAGGAYEQYF.

The chain recombines TRBV27 with TRBJ1-2, with TRBD1 matching over 7 bases. Germline V lookup: CDR1 MNHEY, CDR2 SMNVEV (reference sequence). Trimming took 2 bases from V and 0 from J; bases not matched to a gene: 9. There are 17 residues in the CDR3. The CDR3, as DNA: TGTGCCAGCAGTTTAACGACCTGGACAGGCACTAACTATGGCTACACCTTC. Protein product: CASSLTTWTGTNYGYTF.

The rearrangement joins TRBV19 to TRBJ1-3; D is unclear. The V and J ends lost 7 bases and 4 bases respectively, with 11 bases between them. The CDR3 loop spans 13 amino acids. From germline, CDR1 is LNHDA and CDR2 SQIVND (reference sequence). The CDR3 DNA reads as TGTGCCAGTACCCTAGGTGGGGGAAACACCATATATTTT. Its translation: CASTLGGGNTIYF. The complete variable domain, with remaining parts taken from reference TRBV19 and TRBJ1-3, reads DGGITQSPKYLFRKEGQNVTLSCEQNLNHDAMYWYRQDPGQGLRLIYYSQIVNDFQKGDIAEGYSVSREKKESFPLTVTSAQKNPTAFYLCASTLGGGNTIYFGEGSWLTVV.

This chain uses TRBV28 with TRBJ1-4; D remains ambiguous. Germline V CDR1 and CDR2: MDHEN, SYDVKM. CDR3 size: 15 residues. V was trimmed by 6 bases and J by 0 bases, leaving 11 bases between them. CDR3 residues: CASSLTAATNEKLFF. CDR3 coding DNA: TGTGCCAGCAGCCTTACGGCAGCAACTAATGAAAAACTGTTTTTT. The full variable domain, with the rest looked up from reference TRBV28 and TRBJ1-4, is DVKVTQSSRYLVKRTGEKVFLECVQDMDHENMFWYRQDPGLGLRLIYFSYDVKMKEKGDIPEGYSVSREKKERFSLILESASTNQTSMYLCASSLTAATNEKLFFGSGTQLSVL.

The genes are TRBV19 and TRBJ2-7; 8 bases align to TRBD2. This CDR3 spans 14 amino acids. CDR1 is LNHDA, CDR2 SQIVND, per germline (reference sequence). The junction had 5 bases not matched to a gene; V was cut back by 5 bases and J by 2 bases. The CDR3 reads CASSPGRGAYEQYF. The CDR3 bases are TGTGCCAGTAGTCCCGGGCGGGGGGCCTACGAGCAGTACTTC.

The rearrangement uses TRBV7-9 and TRBJ1-5, with 9 bases aligning to TRBD1. The V gene end was trimmed by 6 bases and the J gene end by 3 bases; junction bases not matched to a gene: 3. The CDR3 totals 14 residues. Germline CDR1 and CDR2: SEHNR and FQNEAQ (reference sequence). The CDR3 spells CASRGQGDNQPQHF. CDR3 nucleotides: TGTGCCAGCAGGGGACAGGGAGACAATCAGCCCCAGCATTTT. The full variable domain, rest sourced from reference TRBV7-9 and TRBJ1-5, is DTGVSQNPRHKITKRGQNVTFRCDPISEHNRLYWYRQTLGQGPEFLTYFQNEAQLEKSRLLSDRFSAERPKGSFSTLEIQRTEQGDSAMYLCASRGQGDNQPQHFGDGTRLSIL.